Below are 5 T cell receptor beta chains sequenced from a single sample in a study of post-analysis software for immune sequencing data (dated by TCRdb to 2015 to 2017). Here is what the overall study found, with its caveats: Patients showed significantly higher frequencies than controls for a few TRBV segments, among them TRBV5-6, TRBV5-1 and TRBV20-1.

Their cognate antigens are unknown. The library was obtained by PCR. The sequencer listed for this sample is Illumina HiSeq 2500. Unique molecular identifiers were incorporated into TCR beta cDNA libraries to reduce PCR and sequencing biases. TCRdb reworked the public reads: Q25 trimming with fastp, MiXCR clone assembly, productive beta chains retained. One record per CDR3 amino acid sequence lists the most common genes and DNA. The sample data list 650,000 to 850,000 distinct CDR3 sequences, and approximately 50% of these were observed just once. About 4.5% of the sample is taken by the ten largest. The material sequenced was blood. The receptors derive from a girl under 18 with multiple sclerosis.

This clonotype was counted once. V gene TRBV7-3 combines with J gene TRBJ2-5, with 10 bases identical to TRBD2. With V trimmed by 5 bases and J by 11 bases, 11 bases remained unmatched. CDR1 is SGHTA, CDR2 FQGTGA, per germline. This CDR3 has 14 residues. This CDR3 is CASSPSAGGREQYF. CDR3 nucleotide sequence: TGTGCCAGCAGCCCCTCAGCGGGAGGGAGAGAGCAGTACTTC.

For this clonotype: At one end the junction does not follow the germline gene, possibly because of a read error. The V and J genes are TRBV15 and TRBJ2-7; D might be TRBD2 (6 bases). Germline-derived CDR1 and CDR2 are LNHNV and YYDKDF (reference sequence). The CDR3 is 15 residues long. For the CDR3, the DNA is TGTGCCACCAGCAACCGCCGGGACTTCGCCTACGTGCAGTACTTC. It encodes CATSNRRDFAYVQYF. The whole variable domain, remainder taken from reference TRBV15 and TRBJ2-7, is DAMVIQNPRYQVTQFGKPVTLSCSQTLNHNVMYWYQQKSSQAPKLLFHYYDKDFNNEADTPDNFQSRRPNTSFCFLDIRSPGLGDTAMYLCATSNRRDFAYVQYFGPGTRLTVT.

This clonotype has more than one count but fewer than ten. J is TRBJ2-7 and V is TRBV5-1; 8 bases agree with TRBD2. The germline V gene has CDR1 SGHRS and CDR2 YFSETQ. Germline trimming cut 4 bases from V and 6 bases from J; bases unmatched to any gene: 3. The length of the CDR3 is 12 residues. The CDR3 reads CASSVGLAEQYF. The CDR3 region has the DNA TGCGCCAGCAGCGTAGGACTAGCCGAGCAGTACTTC.

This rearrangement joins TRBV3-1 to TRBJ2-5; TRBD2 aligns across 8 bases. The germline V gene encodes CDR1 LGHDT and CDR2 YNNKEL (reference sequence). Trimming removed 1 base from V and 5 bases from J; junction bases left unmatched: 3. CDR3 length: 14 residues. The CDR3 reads CASSQAGGRETQYF. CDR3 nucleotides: TGTGCCAGCAGCCAAGCAGGCGGGAGGGAGACCCAGTACTTC.

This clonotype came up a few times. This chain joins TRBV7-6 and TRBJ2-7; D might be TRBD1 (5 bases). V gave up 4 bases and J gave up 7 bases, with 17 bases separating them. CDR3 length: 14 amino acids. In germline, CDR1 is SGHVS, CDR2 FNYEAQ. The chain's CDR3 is CASSSPTAPGEQYF. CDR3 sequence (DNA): TGTGCCAGCAGCTCGCCGACAGCCCCCGGAGAGCAGTACTTC.